This paragraph covers one TCR beta chain sequence. Its antigen is still unknown. TEMRA cells were enriched by FACS, while CD8+ and CD4+ T cells were obtained through a negative isolation that was performed magnetically. This specimen belongs to a study of CD8 T cells in Susac syndrome. At the level of the study: Treatment at blood withdrawal was none, corticosteroids, or intravenous immunoglobulin alone in Susac syndrome patients.

V was clipped by 4 bases and J by 5 bases, with 9 bases between them. The CDR3 is 11 residues long. The germline V gene encodes CDR1 SQVTM and CDR2 ANQGSEA. Findings of the study overall: The CD4+ T cell repertoires in Susac syndrome did not show any clonal expansion.

RNA amounts of roughly 0.5 to 1 ug underwent reverse transcription with random hexamers. TCR beta CDR3 was amplified by immunoSEQ multiplex PCR. This amplification extended across 54 Vbeta and 13 Jbeta segments. TCRdb itself ran the immunoSEQ multiplex PCR reads through MiXCR, one entry per CDR3 protein. This table has around 150,000 distinct CDR3 sequences, approximately 94% appearing once. The receptor was isolated from a human donor with Susac syndrome. V and J are TRBV29-1 and TRBJ2-7, with a weak D call TRBD1 (6 bases). The sequenced sample was CD4+ T cells from PBMCs. The CDR3 spells CSVGHRDEQYF. The CDR3, as DNA: TGCAGCGTTGGTCACAGGGACGAGCAGTACTTC.